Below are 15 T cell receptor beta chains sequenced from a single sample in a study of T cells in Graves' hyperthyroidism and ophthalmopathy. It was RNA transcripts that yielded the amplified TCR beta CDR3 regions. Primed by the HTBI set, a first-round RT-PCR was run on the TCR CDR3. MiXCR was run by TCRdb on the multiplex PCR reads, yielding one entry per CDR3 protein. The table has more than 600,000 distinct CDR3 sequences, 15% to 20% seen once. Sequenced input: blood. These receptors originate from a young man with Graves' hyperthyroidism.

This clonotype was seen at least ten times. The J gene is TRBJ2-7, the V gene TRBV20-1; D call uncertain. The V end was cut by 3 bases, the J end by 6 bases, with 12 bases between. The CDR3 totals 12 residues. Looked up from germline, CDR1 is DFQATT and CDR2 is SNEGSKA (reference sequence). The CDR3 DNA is TGCAGTGCTAGTAGAAGTTCTGGCGAGCAGTACTTC. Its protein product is CSASRSSGEQYF.

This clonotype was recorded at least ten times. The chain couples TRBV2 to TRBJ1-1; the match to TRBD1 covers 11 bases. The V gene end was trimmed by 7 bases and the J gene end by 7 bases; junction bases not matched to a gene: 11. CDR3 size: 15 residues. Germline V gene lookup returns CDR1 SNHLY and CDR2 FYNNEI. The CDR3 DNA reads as TGTGCCAGCACCGGACAGGGGGCGGCCGCGATTGAAGCTTTCTTT. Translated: CASTGQGAAAIEAFF.

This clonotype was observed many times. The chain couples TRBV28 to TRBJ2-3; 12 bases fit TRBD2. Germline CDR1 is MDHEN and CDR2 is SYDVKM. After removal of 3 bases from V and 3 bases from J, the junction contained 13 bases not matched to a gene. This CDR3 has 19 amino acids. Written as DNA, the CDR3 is TGTGCCAGCAGTTTCCCCGGGCTAGCGGGAGGGTGGAAAACAGATACGCAGTATTTT. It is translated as CASSFPGLAGGWKTDTQYF.

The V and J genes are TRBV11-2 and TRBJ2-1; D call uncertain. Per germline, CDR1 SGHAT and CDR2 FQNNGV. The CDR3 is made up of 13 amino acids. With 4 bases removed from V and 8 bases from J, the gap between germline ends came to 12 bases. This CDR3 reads CASSSPSVDEQFF. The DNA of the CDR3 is TGTGCCAGCAGCTCGCCATCGGTAGATGAGCAGTTCTTC.

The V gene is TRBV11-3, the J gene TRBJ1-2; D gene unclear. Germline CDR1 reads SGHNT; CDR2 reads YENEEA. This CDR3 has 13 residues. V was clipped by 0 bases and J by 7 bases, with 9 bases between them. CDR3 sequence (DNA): TGTGCCAGCAGCTTAGATCCCTACATTGGCTACACCTTC. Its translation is CASSLDPYIGYTF.

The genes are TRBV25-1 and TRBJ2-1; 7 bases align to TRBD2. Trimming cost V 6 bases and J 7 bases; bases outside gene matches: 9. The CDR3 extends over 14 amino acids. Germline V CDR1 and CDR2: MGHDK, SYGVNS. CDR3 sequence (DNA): TGTGCCAGCAGGGGGGGGACTGTCCAAAATGAGCAGTTCTTC. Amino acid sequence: CASRGGTVQNEQFF.

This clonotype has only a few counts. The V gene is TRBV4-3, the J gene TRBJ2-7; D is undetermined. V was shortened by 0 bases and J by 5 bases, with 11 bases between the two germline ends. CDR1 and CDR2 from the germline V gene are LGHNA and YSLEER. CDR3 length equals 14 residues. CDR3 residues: CASSQDRPTDEQYF. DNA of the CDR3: TGCGCCAGCAGCCAAGATCGCCCTACGGACGAGCAGTACTTC.

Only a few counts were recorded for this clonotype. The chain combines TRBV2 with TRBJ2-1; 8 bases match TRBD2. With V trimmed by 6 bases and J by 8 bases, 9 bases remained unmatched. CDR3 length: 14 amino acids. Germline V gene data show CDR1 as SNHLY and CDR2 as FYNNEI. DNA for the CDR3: TGTGCCAGCAGACCCGGGACTAGTTGGCATGAGCAGTTCTTC. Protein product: CASRPGTSWHEQFF.

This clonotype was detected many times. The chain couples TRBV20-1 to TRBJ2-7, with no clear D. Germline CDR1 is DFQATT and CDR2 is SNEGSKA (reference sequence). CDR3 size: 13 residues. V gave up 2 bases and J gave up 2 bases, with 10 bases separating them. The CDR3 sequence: CSARRPTTYEQYF. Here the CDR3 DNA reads TGCAGTGCTAGACGGCCGACGACCTACGAGCAGTACTTC.

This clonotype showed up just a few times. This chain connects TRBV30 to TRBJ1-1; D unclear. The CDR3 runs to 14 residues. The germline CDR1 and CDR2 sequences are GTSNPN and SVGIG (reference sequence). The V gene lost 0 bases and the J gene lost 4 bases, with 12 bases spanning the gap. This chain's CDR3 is CAWSVLLGATEAFF. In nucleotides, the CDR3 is TGTGCCTGGAGTGTACTGCTGGGCGCCACTGAAGCTTTCTTT.

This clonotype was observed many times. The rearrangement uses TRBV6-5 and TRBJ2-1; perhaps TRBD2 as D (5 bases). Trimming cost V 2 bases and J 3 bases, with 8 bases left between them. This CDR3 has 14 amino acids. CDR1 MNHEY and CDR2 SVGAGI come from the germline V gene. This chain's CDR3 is CASSYEGNYNEQFF. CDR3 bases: TGTGCCAGCAGTTACGAGGGTAACTACAATGAGCAGTTCTTC.

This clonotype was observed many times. CDR3 in amino acids: CASSVGGQETQYF. In DNA, the CDR3 is TGTGCCAGCAGCGTAGGCGGACAAGAGACCCAGTACTTC. This chain connects TRBV11-3 to TRBJ2-5; no definite D call. Germline V lookup: CDR1 SGHNT, CDR2 YENEEA. V dropped 5 bases and J dropped 2 bases, with 9 bases sitting between them. The CDR3 covers 13 residues.

The CDR3 spells CASSELAATNEKLFF. The CDR3 bases are TGTGCCAGCAGTGAACTGGCAGCTACTAATGAAAAACTGTTTTTT. The chain combines TRBV6-1 with TRBJ1-4, with D unclear. The CDR3 extends over 15 amino acids. V dropped 2 bases and J dropped 2 bases, with 9 bases sitting between them. Germline assignment: CDR1 MNHNS and CDR2 SASEGT.

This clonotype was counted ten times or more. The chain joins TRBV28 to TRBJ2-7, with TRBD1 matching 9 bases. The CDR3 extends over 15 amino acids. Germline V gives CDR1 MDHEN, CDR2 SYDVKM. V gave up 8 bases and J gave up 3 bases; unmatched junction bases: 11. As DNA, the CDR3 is TGTGCCAGCGCCGGAGGGGACAGGGATCTCTACGAGCAGTACTTC. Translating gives CASAGGDRDLYEQYF.

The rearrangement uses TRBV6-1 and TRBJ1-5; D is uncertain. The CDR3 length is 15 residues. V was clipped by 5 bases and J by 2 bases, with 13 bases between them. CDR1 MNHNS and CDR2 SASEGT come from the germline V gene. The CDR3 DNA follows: TGTGCCAGCAGTTCTCGGGGTGGGGGCAATCAGCCCCAGCATTTT. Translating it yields CASSSRGGGNQPQHF.